The present TCR beta chain was sequenced within a study of blood T cell repertoires in COVID-19. Study-level information: PBMCs, B-cell-depleted T cells, or T cells provided the cDNA or gDNA that made up the material.

Per germline, CDR1 LNHDA and CDR2 SQIVND (reference sequence). The CDR3 has 12 residues. Trimming removed 4 bases at V and 4 bases at J, with 6 bases between. Per the study methods: Scientists estimated how many nucleated cells there were by amplifying reference gene primers. TCRdb's table, derived via immunoSEQ multiplex PCR, lists solely in-frame clones and lacks some. V, J and clone size are those of that table, while D and trimming were read from the DNA. The sample contains a few hundred thousand clones, approximately 90% of which appear only once. Sequencing was carried out using peripheral blood. This receptor was taken from a man aged 18 to 30 with active or convalescent COVID-19. This sequence joins TRBV19 and TRBJ2-3; TRBD1 might be the D (6 bases). The CDR3 here is CASSNRADTQYF. CDR3 nucleotides: TGTGCCAGTAGTAACAGGGCAGATACGCAGTATTTT.